What follows describes a single T cell receptor (beta chain). Its antigen remains unknown. The entry originates in a study of shared clonotypes between healthy human individuals. Whole-study findings and limits: Shared across four donors were roughly 4.7% of the naive CD4 clonotypes.

It was CD45RO-negative cells, positively selected for CCR7, that made up naive CD8 cells, with terminally differentiated effector memory CD45RA+ cells excluded. A deep-level run was used for the assay. Only in-frame clones appear in the TCRdb table, and some are missing; sequencing was by immunoSEQ multiplex PCR. The table records about 550,000 clones, over 95% of them present only once. The CDR3 consists of 14 residues. Per the germline V gene, CDR1 is MDHEN and CDR2 is SYDVKM. The germline V and J ends were trimmed by 2 bases and 0 bases, with 8 bases remaining between them. This clonotype was sampled from a woman aged 25 to 45 in good health. This chain uses TRBV28 with TRBJ2-7, with D unresolved. The sequenced sample consisted of naive CD8+ T cells sorted from blood. CDR3 in amino acids: CASSLRVSSYEQYF. The DNA for the CDR3 is TGTGCCAGCAGTTTACGGGTTAGCTCCTACGAGCAGTACTTC.